This TCR beta chain was profiled in a study of cytomegalovirus exposure and HLA in healthy donors. Each of the donors was a healthy bone marrow donor. 13 Jbeta primers and 60 Vbeta primers were used for the PCR. Clones were read by immunoSEQ multiplex PCR, and TCRdb kept only the in-frame ones, dropping some. The table records over 75,000 clones, around 64% of them present only once. This CDR3 region has 18 residues. The germline V gene has CDR1 LGHNA and CDR2 YSLEER. The V gene end was trimmed by 1 base and the J gene end by 6 bases; junction bases not matched to a gene: 11. Sequencing was performed on PBMCs. This clonotype originated in a human donor in good health. V is TRBV4-3 and J is TRBJ2-1; TRBD2 matches 11 bases. This CDR3 is CASSQGFRELAGANEQFF. CDR3 in DNA: TGCGCCAGCAGCCAAGGATTCCGGGAACTAGCGGGGGCCAATGAGCAGTTCTTC.